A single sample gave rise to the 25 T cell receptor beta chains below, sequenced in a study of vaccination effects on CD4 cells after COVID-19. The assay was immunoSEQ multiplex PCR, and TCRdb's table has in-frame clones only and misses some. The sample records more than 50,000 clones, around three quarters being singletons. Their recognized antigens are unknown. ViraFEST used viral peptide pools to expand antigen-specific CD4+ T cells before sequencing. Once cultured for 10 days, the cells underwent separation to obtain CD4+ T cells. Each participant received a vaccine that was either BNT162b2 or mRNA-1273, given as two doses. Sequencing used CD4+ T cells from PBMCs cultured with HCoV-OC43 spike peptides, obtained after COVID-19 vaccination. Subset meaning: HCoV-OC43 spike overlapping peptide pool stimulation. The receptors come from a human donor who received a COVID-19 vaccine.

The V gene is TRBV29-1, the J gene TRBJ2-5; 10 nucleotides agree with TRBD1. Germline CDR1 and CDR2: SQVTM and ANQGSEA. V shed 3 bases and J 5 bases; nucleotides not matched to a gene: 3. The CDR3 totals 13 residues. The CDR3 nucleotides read TGCAGCGTTGAGACAGGGGGCGGGGAGACCCAGTACTTC. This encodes CSVETGGGETQYF. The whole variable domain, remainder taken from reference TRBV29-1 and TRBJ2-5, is SAVISQKPSRDICQRGTSLTIQCQVDSQVTMMFWYRQQPGQSLTLIATANQGSEATYESGFVIDKFPISRPNLTFSTLTVSNMSPEDSSIYLCSVETGGGETQYFGPGTRLLVL.

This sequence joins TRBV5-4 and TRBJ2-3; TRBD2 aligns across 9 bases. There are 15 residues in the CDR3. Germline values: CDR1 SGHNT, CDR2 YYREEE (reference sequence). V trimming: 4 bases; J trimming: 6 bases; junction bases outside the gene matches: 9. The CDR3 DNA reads TGTGCCAGCAGCAAAGGGCGGGGGGGCCACGATACGCAGTATTTT. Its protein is CASSKGRGGHDTQYF.

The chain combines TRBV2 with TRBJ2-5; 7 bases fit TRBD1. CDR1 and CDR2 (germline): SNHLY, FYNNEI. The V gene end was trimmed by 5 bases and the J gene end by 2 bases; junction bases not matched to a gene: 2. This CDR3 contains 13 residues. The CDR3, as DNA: TGTGCCAGCAGTCGGGACAGACAAGAGACCCAGTACTTC. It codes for CASSRDRQETQYF.

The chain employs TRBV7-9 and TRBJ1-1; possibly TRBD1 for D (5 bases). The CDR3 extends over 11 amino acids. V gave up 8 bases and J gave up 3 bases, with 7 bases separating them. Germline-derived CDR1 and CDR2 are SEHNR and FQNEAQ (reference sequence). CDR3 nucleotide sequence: TGTGCCAGCGGGGGGTACACTGAAGCTTTCTTT. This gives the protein CASGGYTEAFF.

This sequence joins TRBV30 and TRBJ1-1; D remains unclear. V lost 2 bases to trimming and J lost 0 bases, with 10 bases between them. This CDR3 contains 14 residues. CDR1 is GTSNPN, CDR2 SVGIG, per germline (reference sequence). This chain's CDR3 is CAWSRPGLNTEAFF. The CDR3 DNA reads TGTGCCTGGAGTAGGCCCGGCCTGAACACTGAAGCTTTCTTT.

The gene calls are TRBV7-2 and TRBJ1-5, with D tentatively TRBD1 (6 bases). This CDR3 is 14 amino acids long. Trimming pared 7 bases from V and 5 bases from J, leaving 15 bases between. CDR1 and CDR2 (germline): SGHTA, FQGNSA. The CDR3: CASTLRAGDQPQHF. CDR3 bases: TGTGCCAGCACCCTTCGGGCAGGGGATCAGCCCCAGCATTTT.

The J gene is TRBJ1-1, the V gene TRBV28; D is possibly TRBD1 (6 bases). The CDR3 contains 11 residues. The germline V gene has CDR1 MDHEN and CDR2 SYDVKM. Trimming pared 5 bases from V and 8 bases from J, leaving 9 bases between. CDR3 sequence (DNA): TGTGCCAGCAGTATCGGGACAGAAGCTTTCTTT. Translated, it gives CASSIGTEAFF.

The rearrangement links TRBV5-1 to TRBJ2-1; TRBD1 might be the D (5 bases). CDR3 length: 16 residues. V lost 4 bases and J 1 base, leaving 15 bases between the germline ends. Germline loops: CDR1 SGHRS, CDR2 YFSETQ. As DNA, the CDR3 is TGCGCCAGCAGCCCTTTCGCGGCAGGGTCCTACAATGAGCAGTTCTTC. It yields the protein CASSPFAAGSYNEQFF.

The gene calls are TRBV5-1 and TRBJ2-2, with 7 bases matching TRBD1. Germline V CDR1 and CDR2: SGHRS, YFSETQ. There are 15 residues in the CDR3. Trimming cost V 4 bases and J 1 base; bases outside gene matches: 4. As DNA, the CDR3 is TGCGCCAGCAGCCCGGACAGGCGGAACACCGGGGAGCTGTTTTTT. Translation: CASSPDRRNTGELFF.

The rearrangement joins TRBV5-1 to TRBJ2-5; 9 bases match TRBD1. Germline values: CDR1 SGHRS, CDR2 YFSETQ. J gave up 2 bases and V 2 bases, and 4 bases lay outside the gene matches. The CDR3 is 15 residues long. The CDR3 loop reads CASSFGDREQETQYF. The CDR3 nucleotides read TGCGCCAGCAGCTTCGGGGACAGGGAGCAAGAGACCCAGTACTTC.

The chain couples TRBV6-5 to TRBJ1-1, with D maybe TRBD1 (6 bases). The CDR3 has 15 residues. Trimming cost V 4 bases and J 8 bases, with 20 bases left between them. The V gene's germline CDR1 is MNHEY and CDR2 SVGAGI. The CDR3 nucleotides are TGTGCCAGCAGTTCAACCCAGGGGTTTACTCGGGAAGCTTTCTTT. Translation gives CASSSTQGFTREAFF.

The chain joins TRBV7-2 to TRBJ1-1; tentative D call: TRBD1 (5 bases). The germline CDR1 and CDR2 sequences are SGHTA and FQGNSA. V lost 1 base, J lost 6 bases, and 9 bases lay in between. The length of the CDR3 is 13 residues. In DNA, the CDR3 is TGTGCCAGCAGCTTAGAACCAGGGCCTGAAGCTTTCTTT. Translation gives CASSLEPGPEAFF. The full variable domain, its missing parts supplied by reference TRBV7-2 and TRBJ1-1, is GAGVSQSPSNKVTEKGKDVELRCDPISGHTALYWYRQSLGQGLEFLIYFQGNSAPDKSGLPSDRFSAERTGGSVSTLTIQRTQQEDSAVYLCASSLEPGPEAFFGQGTRLTVV.

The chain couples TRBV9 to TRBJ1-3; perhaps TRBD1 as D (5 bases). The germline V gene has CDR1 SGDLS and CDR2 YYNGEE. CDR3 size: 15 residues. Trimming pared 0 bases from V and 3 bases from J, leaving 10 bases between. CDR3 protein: CASSVVGAGGNTIYF. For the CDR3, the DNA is TGTGCCAGCAGCGTAGTTGGGGCGGGTGGAAACACCATATATTTT.

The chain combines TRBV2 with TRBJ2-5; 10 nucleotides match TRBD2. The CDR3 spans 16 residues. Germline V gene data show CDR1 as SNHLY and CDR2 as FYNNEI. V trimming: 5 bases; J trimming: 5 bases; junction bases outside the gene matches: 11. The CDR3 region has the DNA TGTGCCAGCAGTCCCGGTGCAGCGGGGGGGCGGGAGACCCAGTACTTC. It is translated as CASSPGAAGGRETQYF.

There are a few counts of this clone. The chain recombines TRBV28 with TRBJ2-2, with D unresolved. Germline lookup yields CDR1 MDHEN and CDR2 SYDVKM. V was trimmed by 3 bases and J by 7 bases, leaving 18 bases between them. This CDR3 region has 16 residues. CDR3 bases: TGTGCCAGCAGTTTCCTCTCCTTTCGTGTCGGCGGGGAGCTGTTTTTT. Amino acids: CASSFLSFRVGGELFF.

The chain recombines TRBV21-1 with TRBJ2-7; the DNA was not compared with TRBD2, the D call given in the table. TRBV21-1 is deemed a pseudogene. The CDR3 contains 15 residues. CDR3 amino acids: CASSLKRGSSYEQYV. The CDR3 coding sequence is TGTGCCAGCAGCTTGAAGCGGGGGAGCTCCTACGAGCAGTACGTC.

Here the CDR3 reads CASRTSGREKLFF. CDR3 sequence (DNA): TGTGCCAGCAGGACCTCCGGGAGGGAAAAACTGTTTTTT. The V gene is TRBV28, the J gene TRBJ1-4; no clear D gene. Germline V CDR1 and CDR2: MDHEN, SYDVKM. V lost 6 bases and J lost 8, with 13 bases in between. The CDR3 totals 13 residues. The complete variable domain, with remaining parts taken from reference TRBV28 and TRBJ1-4, reads DVKVTQSSRYLVKRTGEKVFLECVQDMDHENMFWYRQDPGLGLRLIYFSYDVKMKEKGDIPEGYSVSREKKERFSLILESASTNQTSMYLCASRTSGREKLFFGSGTQLSVL.

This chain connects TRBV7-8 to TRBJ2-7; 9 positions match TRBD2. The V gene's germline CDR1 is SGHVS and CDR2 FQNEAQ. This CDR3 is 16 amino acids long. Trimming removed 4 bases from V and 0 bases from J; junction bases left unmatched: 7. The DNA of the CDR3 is TGTGCCAGCAGCTCTTTACGCGGGGGGGACTCCTACGAGCAGTACGTC. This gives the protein CASSSLRGGDSYEQYV.

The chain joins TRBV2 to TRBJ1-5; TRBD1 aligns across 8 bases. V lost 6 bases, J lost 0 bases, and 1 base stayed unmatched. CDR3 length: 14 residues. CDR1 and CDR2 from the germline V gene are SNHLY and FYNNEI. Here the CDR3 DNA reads TGTGCCAGCAGGACAGGGGATAGCAATCAGCCCCAGCATTTT. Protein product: CASRTGDSNQPQHF.

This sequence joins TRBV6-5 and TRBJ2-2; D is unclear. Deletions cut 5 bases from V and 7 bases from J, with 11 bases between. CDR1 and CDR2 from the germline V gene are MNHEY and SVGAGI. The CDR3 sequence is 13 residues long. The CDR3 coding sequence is TGTGCCAGCAGTCCCGGACGGAACGGGGAGCTGTTTTTT. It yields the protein CASSPGRNGELFF.

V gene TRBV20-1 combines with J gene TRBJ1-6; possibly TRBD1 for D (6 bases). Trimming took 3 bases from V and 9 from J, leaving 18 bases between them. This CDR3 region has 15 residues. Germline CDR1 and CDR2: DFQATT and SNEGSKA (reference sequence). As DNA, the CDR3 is TGCAGTGCTAGTGGGTCCGCCAGGGGAGTTTCACCCCTCCACTTT. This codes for CSASGSARGVSPLHF.

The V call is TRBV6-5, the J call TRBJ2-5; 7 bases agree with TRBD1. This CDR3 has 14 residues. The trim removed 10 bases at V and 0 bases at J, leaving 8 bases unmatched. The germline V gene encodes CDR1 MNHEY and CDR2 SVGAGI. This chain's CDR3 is CATRKGGNQETQYF. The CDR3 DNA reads TGTGCCACCAGGAAAGGGGGCAACCAAGAGACCCAGTACTTC.

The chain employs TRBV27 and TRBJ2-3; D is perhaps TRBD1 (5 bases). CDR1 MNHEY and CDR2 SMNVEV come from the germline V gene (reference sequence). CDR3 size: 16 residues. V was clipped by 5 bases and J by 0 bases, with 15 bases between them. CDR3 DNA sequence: TGTGCCAGCAGTATTCGACAGCCACCTAGCACAGATACGCAGTATTTT. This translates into CASSIRQPPSTDTQYF.

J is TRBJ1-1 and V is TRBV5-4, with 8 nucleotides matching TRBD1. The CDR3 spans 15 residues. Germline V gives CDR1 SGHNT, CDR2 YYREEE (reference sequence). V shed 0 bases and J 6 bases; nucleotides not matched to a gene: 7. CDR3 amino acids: CASSLDRGSYAEAFF. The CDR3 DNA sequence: TGTGCCAGCAGCTTGGACAGGGGGTCGTACGCTGAAGCTTTCTTT.

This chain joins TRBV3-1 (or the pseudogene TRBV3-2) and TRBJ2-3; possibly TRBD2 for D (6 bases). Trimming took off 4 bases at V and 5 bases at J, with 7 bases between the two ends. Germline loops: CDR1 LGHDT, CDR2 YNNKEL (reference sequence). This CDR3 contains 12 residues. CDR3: CASSRGEDTQYF. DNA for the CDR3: TGTGCCAGCAGCCGCGGGGAAGATACGCAGTATTTT.